A selection of T cell receptor beta chains follows, all from one sample in a study of graft-versus-host responses after intestinal transplantation. Antigen specificity for these receptors is unknown. Produced via immunoSEQ multiplex PCR; TCRdb's table is partial and in-frame only. The sample carries around 99,000 clones, just over 90% recorded once. Sequenced here: unstimulated CD8+ T cells sorted from spleen or lymph node cells, sampled before intestinal transplant. All receptors derive from a human donor who received an intestinal transplant. The CDR3 runs from the conserved cysteine through the conserved F or W. D genes are given only for firm matches. Size tells how often a clone was seen (once, few, many) or the class of an expanded clone, and some rows leave it out.

j_gene: TRBJ2-3; abundance: -; v_gene: TRBV5-1; d_gene: -; CDR3nt: TGCGCCAGCAGCTTATCTGTCGGGGGAGAAGATACGCAGTATTTT; CDR3aa: CASSLSVGGEDTQYF
j_gene: TRBJ2-2; abundance: -; v_gene: TRBV6-6; d_gene: -; CDR3nt: TGTGCCAGCAGTATCCGGGACACGAACGCCGGGGAGCTGTTTTTT; CDR3aa: CASSIRDTNAGELFF
j_gene: TRBJ2-1; abundance: -; v_gene: TRBV30; d_gene: -; CDR3nt: TGTGCCTGGTCGAGCTCCTACAATGAGCAGTTCTTC; CDR3aa: CAWSSSYNEQFF
j_gene: TRBJ2-1; abundance: -; v_gene: TRBV7-8; d_gene: TRBD1; CDR3nt: TGTGCCAGCAGCCCAAGGACAGGGAAGGACAATGAGCAGTTCTTC; CDR3aa: CASSPRTGKDNEQFF
j_gene: TRBJ1-5; abundance: -; v_gene: TRBV27; d_gene: -; CDR3nt: TGTGCCAGCAGCCGGGGATATAGCAATCAGCCCCAGCATTTT; CDR3aa: CASSRGYSNQPQHF
j_gene: TRBJ2-1; abundance: -; v_gene: TRBV18; d_gene: TRBD2; CDR3nt: TGTGCCACCCTGGGGGGGGACTACAATGAGCAGTTCTTC; CDR3aa: CATLGGDYNEQFF
j_gene: TRBJ2-5; abundance: -; v_gene: TRBV5-1; d_gene: -; CDR3nt: TGCGCCAGCAGCTTGGTAGGGGATCCGGAGACCCAGTACTTC; CDR3aa: CASSLVGDPETQYF
j_gene: TRBJ2-1; abundance: -; v_gene: TRBV10-3; d_gene: TRBD2; CDR3nt: TGTGCCATCAGTGAGGGACTAGCGGGGAGCTCCTACAATGAGCAGTTCTTC; CDR3aa: CAISEGLAGSSYNEQFF
j_gene: TRBJ1-4; abundance: -; v_gene: TRBV4-3; d_gene: -; CDR3nt: TGCGCCAGTTCATTGGACAGTCTCACAACTAATGAAAAACTGTTTTTT; CDR3aa: CASSLDSLTTNEKLFF
j_gene: TRBJ2-7; abundance: -; v_gene: TRBV7-2; d_gene: TRBD2; CDR3nt: TGTGCCAGCAGCTTTATAGCGGGGGGGCTCTACGAGCAGTACTTC; CDR3aa: CASSFIAGGLYEQYF
j_gene: TRBJ2-3; abundance: -; v_gene: TRBV19; d_gene: TRBD2; CDR3nt: TGTGCCAGTAGTATCCTAGCGGGGGGAAGCGATACGCAGTATTTT; CDR3aa: CASSILAGGSDTQYF
j_gene: TRBJ2-1; abundance: -; v_gene: TRBV6-1; d_gene: TRBD2; CDR3nt: TGTGCCAGCAGCCCTGGACTAGCGGGGGACAATGAGCAGTTCTTC; CDR3aa: CASSPGLAGDNEQFF
j_gene: TRBJ1-2; abundance: -; v_gene: TRBV7-8; d_gene: TRBD1; CDR3nt: TGTGCCAGCAGCAAGGACAGGATTAACTATGGCTACACCTTC; CDR3aa: CASSKDRINYGYTF
j_gene: TRBJ1-5; abundance: -; v_gene: TRBV11-2; d_gene: -; CDR3nt: TGTGCCAGCAGCTTAGAGTACAGTCAGCCCCAGCATTTT; CDR3aa: CASSLEYSQPQHF
j_gene: TRBJ1-3; abundance: few; v_gene: TRBV7-2; d_gene: -; CDR3nt: TGTGCCAGCAGCCCAAACGGGGTATCGACTGGAAACACCATATATTTT; CDR3aa: CASSPNGVSTGNTIYF
j_gene: TRBJ2-3; abundance: -; v_gene: TRBV27; d_gene: -; CDR3nt: TGTGCCAGCAGTCCCCCCAGCAGGGCCGGCTTCGGCACAGATACGCAGTATTTT; CDR3aa: CASSPPSRAGFGTDTQYF
j_gene: TRBJ2-7; abundance: once; v_gene: TRBV11-2; d_gene: -; CDR3nt: TGTGCCAGCAGCTTAGATCAGAGAGGGCAGTACTTC; CDR3aa: CASSLDQRGQYF
j_gene: TRBJ1-1; abundance: once; v_gene: TRBV9; d_gene: -; CDR3nt: TGTGCCAGCAGCGTAGCGCACGACCCGGGGACTGAAGCTTTCTTT; CDR3aa: CASSVAHDPGTEAFF
j_gene: TRBJ1-2; abundance: -; v_gene: TRBV6-1; d_gene: TRBD1; CDR3nt: TGTGCCAGCAGTGACAGTACTTATGGACAGGGGGAGATCTATGGCTACACCTTC; CDR3aa: CASSDSTYGQGEIYGYTF
j_gene: TRBJ2-2; abundance: -; v_gene: TRBV4-1; d_gene: TRBD1; CDR3nt: TGCGCCAGCAGCCAACGGACAGGAACAACATACACCGGGGAGCTGTTTTTT; CDR3aa: CASSQRTGTTYTGELFF
j_gene: TRBJ2-3; abundance: -; v_gene: TRBV4-3; d_gene: -; CDR3nt: TGCGCCAGCAGCCAAGATTGGAGAAGCACAGATACGCAGTATTTT; CDR3aa: CASSQDWRSTDTQYF
j_gene: TRBJ2-3; abundance: -; v_gene: TRBV12-5; d_gene: TRBD2; CDR3nt: TGTGCTAGTGGTTTGGCCCTGGGACTAGCGGACAGCACAGATACGCAGTATTTT; CDR3aa: CASGLALGLADSTDTQYF